The text below deals with one TCR beta chain. Its antigen remains unidentified. This sample is part of a study of T cells after posttransplantation cyclophosphamide. Using immunoSEQ multiplex PCR, the repertoire was profiled, and TCRdb retains in-frame clones only, with some absent. This sample has around 6,100 clones; about 98% occur once, and the top ten carry 0.85% to 0.9%. Study-wide findings and caveats: Recipient CMV seropositivity and CMV reactivation strongly tracked TRB clonality. Skin or GI-infiltrating T cells shared few TRB sequences with blood.

This related bone marrow graft donor gave peripheral blood on the day of marrow donation. The CDR3 length is 13 residues. Germline V gives CDR1 SGHDN, CDR2 FVKESK. Losses at the gene ends were 7 bases for V and 3 bases for J; bases not matched to a gene: 3. J is TRBJ1-2 and V is TRBV14; 9 bases fit TRBD1. This clonotype originated in a man aged 35-49 years in good health, CMV-negative, and a related stem cell transplant donor. The sequenced sample was memory CD4+ T cells sorted from PBMCs. The CDR3 here is CASTRQGDYGYTF. CDR3 DNA: TGTGCCAGCACCCGACAGGGGGACTATGGCTACACCTTC.